A single sample gave rise to the 17 T cell receptor beta chains below, sequenced in a study of breast tumors, draining lymph nodes, adjacent tissues. TCRdb used MiXCR to reprocess the multiplex PCR reads, holding one entry per CDR3 protein. Altogether about 13,000 distinct CDR3 sequences are present, roughly 57% being singletons, with the ten largest covering around 54%. Sequencing input: tumor-adjacent breast tissue. These receptors all stem from a female donor with breast cancer. Some clones in this sample may be carry-over from other donors' samples.

Judged by abundance, this clonotype is medium-sized (0.01 to 0.1%). V is TRBV10-2 and J is TRBJ2-5; D is uncertain. The V end lost 2 bases, the J end lost 4 bases, and 20 bases lay between the germline ends. The CDR3 sequence is 17 residues long. Germline lookup yields CDR1 WSHSY and CDR2 SAAADI. Written as DNA, the CDR3 is TGCGCCAGCAGTGAGCCGGGTTTCCAGGACCTCGGAGAGACCCAGTACTTC. As protein: CASSEPGFQDLGETQYF.

The J gene is TRBJ2-7, the V gene TRBV20-1; D gene uncertain. CDR1 and CDR2 (germline): DFQATT, SNEGSKA (reference sequence). V lost 6 bases and J 0 bases, leaving 12 bases between the germline ends. The CDR3 has 13 amino acids. The CDR3 sequence is CSAAPEHSYEQYF. CDR3 DNA: TGCAGTGCCGCCCCGGAGCACTCCTACGAGCAGTACTTC.

Comments on this clonotype: Without the conserved terminal phenylalanine or tryptophan, this CDR3 likely stems from a read error. CDR3 sequence (DNA): TGTGCCAGCAGCCGGGACACCTCCTACAATGAGCAGTTCCTC. This translates into CASSRDTSYNEQFL. This chain joins TRBV7-9 and TRBJ2-1; D may be TRBD1 (6 bases). CDR3 size: 14 residues. Per the germline V gene, CDR1 is SEHNR and CDR2 is FQNEAQ (reference sequence). Deletions cut 5 bases from V and 0 bases from J, with 8 bases between.

The chain is built from TRBV30 and TRBJ1-5; no firm D call. The CDR3 length is 13 residues. V lost 2 bases, J lost 2 bases, and 7 bases lay in between. CDR1 and CDR2 from the germline V gene are GTSNPN and SVGIG (reference sequence). In DNA form, the CDR3 reads TGTGCCTGGAGTCGGCTGGGCAATCAGCCCCAGCATTTT. Encoded protein: CAWSRLGNQPQHF.

V is TRBV19 and J is TRBJ1-4, with a possible D match to TRBD1 (5 bases). CDR1 and CDR2 (germline): LNHDA, SQIVND (reference sequence). With 3 bases removed from V and 5 bases from J, the gap between germline ends came to 10 bases. This CDR3 has 14 amino acids. The CDR3 DNA reads as TGTGCCAGTAGTATGGGGCAGCTCAATGAAAAACTGTTTTTT. Its translation: CASSMGQLNEKLFF. Full variable domain (rest looked up from reference TRBV19 and TRBJ1-4): DGGITQSPKYLFRKEGQNVTLSCEQNLNHDAMYWYRQDPGQGLRLIYYSQIVNDFQKGDIAEGYSVSREKKESFPLTVTSAQKNPTAFYLCASSMGQLNEKLFFGSGTQLSVL.

The chain is built from TRBV29-1 and TRBJ2-7; the D gene is possibly TRBD2 (6 bases). Trimming removed 5 bases from V and 1 base from J, with 9 bases in between. CDR3 size: 12 residues. The germline gives CDR1 SQVTM, CDR2 ANQGSEA. CDR3 loop: CSVMRDSYEQYF. DNA of the CDR3: TGCAGCGTTATGCGGGATTCCTACGAGCAGTACTTC.

This clonotype was counted once. V usage is TRBV9 and J usage is TRBJ1-2; possible D gene TRBD1, 5 bases. The germline V gene encodes CDR1 SGDLS and CDR2 YYNGEE. V was clipped by 4 bases and J by 12 bases, with 25 bases between them. CDR3 length equals 15 residues. The CDR3 region is CASSSPRVLLDVHTF. As DNA, the CDR3 is TGTGCCAGCAGCTCACCCAGGGTTTTATTGGATGTCCACACCTTC.

The chain uses TRBV19 and TRBJ1-5; a possible D gene is TRBD1 (6 bases). Per the germline V gene, CDR1 is LNHDA and CDR2 is SQIVND (reference sequence). The V and J ends lost 4 bases and 3 bases respectively, with 7 bases between them. The CDR3 has 13 amino acids. The CDR3 protein is CASSTGVNQPQHF. For the CDR3, the DNA is TGTGCCAGTAGTACAGGGGTCAATCAGCCCCAGCATTTT. The whole variable domain, remainder taken from reference TRBV19 and TRBJ1-5, is DGGITQSPKYLFRKEGQNVTLSCEQNLNHDAMYWYRQDPGQGLRLIYYSQIVNDFQKGDIAEGYSVSREKKESFPLTVTSAQKNPTAFYLCASSTGVNQPQHFGDGTRLSIL.

This clonotype was observed many times. The J gene is TRBJ2-1, the V gene TRBV14; D is ambiguous. From germline, CDR1 is SGHDN and CDR2 FVKESK. This CDR3 has 15 residues. The V gene lost 0 bases and the J gene lost 6 bases, with 12 bases spanning the gap. CDR3 residues: CASSQEGTLANEQFF. CDR3 bases: TGTGCCAGCAGCCAAGAGGGCACCTTAGCCAATGAGCAGTTCTTC.

The chain joins TRBV4-2 to TRBJ1-2; 8 positions match TRBD1. This CDR3 has 16 residues. Trimming cost V 1 base and J 4 bases; bases outside gene matches: 8. Germline V gene sequence: CDR1 LGHNA, CDR2 YNFKEQ. DNA for the CDR3: TGTGCCAGCAGCCAAGGAAGACAGGGGTTTGCCTATGGCTACACCTTC. Translation gives CASSQGRQGFAYGYTF.

The sample holds one count of this clonotype. This sequence joins TRBV9 and TRBJ2-1; D is uncertain. CDR1 is SGDLS, CDR2 YYNGEE, per germline. Trimming shortened V by 2 bases and J by 3 bases, and 6 bases separated the two germline ends. The CDR3 is 13 residues long. CDR3 sequence reads: CASSVQIYNEQFF. Here the CDR3 DNA reads TGTGCCAGCAGCGTGCAAATCTACAATGAGCAGTTCTTC. Full variable domain (outside the CDR3, taken from reference TRBV9 and TRBJ2-1): DSGVTQTPKHLITATGQRVTLRCSPRSGDLSVYWYQQSLDQGLQFLIQYYNGEERAKGNILERFSAQQFPDLHSELNLSSLELGDSALYFCASSVQIYNEQFFGPGTRLTVL.

The chain uses TRBV19 and TRBJ2-1; 10 bases match TRBD2. V lost 4 bases, J lost 6 bases, and 3 bases stayed unmatched. The CDR3 consists of 14 residues. Germline CDR1 LNHDA, CDR2 SQIVND (reference sequence). The CDR3 DNA reads as TGTGCCAGTAGTAGACTAGCGGGTGGCAATGAGCAGTTCTTC. Amino acids: CASSRLAGGNEQFF.

This clonotype was recorded many times. A single base separates this from a much larger clone, so it may be a read error. DNA for the CDR3: TGTGCCAGCAGCCCTCACGTTGATAGCTTAGTGTCGGACCCCGGGGAGCTGTTTTTT. Translated, it gives CASSPHVDSLVSDPGELFF. The rearrangement uses TRBV7-3 and TRBJ2-2, with unresolved D. This CDR3 has 19 amino acids. Trimming left V 5 bases short and J 6 bases short, with 28 bases between. Looked up from germline, CDR1 is SGHTA and CDR2 is FQGTGA.

This chain links TRBV19 with TRBJ1-2; 8 positions match TRBD1. The germline V gene encodes CDR1 LNHDA and CDR2 SQIVND (reference sequence). The CDR3 contains 14 residues. Unmatched junction bases numbered 3, after V lost 4 bases and J lost 2 bases. CDR3 residues: CASSTRTGNYGYTF. CDR3 DNA: TGTGCCAGTAGTACAAGGACAGGGAACTATGGCTACACCTTC.

Comments on this clonotype: The junction and the germline gene differ at one end; a read error may be behind it. The gene calls are TRBV20-1 and TRBJ2-1; 8 nucleotides align to TRBD1. The CDR3 consists of 13 residues. Germline CDR1 is DFQATT and CDR2 is SNEGSKA (reference sequence). The CDR3 sequence is CSALRTGTNAQFF. In DNA form, the CDR3 reads TGCAGTGCCTTGAGGACAGGGACGAATGCGCAGTTCTTC.

The V gene is TRBV9, the J gene TRBJ1-5; D unclear. Trimming cost V 4 bases and J 7 bases, with 12 bases left between them. Germline V gives CDR1 SGDLS, CDR2 YYNGEE. The CDR3 is 13 residues long. The CDR3 DNA reads as TGTGCCAGCAGCTGCAGTCCGGGGCAGCCCCAGCATTTT. This translates into CASSCSPGQPQHF.

A word on this clonotype: A junction boundary mismatches the germline segment, possibly from a read error. The rearrangement joins TRBV30 to TRBJ2-7, with 8 bases that match TRBD2. This CDR3 has 14 amino acids. The germline V gene has CDR1 GTSNPN and CDR2 SVGIG (reference sequence). CDR3 sequence (DNA): TGTGCCTGGAGTGTACAAGCGGGAGTTTACGAGCAGCACTTC. This translates into CAWSVQAGVYEQHF.